The 22 T cell receptor beta chains below were found in one sample sequenced in a study of CD8 T cells in Susac syndrome (dated by TCRdb to 2018 to 2020). The method was the immunoSEQ multiplex PCR assay. RNA was extracted using the RNeasy kit, and roughly 0.5 to 1 microgram was reverse transcribed with random hexamers. The public reads were reprocessed in TCRdb via fastp at Q25 and MiXCR, keeping in-frame beta chains. When rows share a CDR3 protein, they turn into one entry using the most common DNA and genes. The sample table shows some 210,000 distinct CDR3 sequences, and about 94% are seen once. The top ten clones comprise around 0.15% of the sample. Sequenced: CD4+ T cells from PBMCs. Receptors were obtained from a human donor with Susac syndrome.

The CDR3 protein is CSVPRGLAGPDTQYF. The CDR3 nucleotides read TGCAGTGTCCCGAGGGGACTCGCCGGCCCAGATACGCAGTATTTT. The chain has TRBV20-1 and TRBJ2-3; possibly TRBD2 for D (6 bases). Germline lookup yields CDR1 DFQATT and CDR2 SNEGSKA (reference sequence). The CDR3 loop spans 15 amino acids. The V gene lost 7 bases and the J gene lost 4 bases, with 21 bases spanning the gap.

The V gene is TRBV28, the J gene TRBJ1-6; perhaps TRBD1 as D (5 bases). CDR3 size: 14 residues. CDR1 and CDR2 from the germline V gene are MDHEN and SYDVKM. V gave up 10 bases and J gave up 6 bases, with 16 bases separating them. The CDR3, as DNA: TGTGCCACAGCCCAGGGTTTCGGTAATTCACCCCTCCACTTT. This translates into CATAQGFGNSPLHF.

The V gene is TRBV12-3 or TRBV12-4, the J gene TRBJ1-1; 7 nucleotides line up with TRBD1. V lost 2 bases and J lost 3; bases outside the gene matches: 3. This CDR3 has 14 amino acids. In DNA, the CDR3 is TGTGCCAGCAGTTTAAGGGGGACAGACACTGAAGCTTTCTTT. Translated: CASSLRGTDTEAFF.

Points on this clonotype: Germline and junction disagree at one end, which may indicate a read error. The rearrangement joins TRBV28 to TRBJ2-6, with a weak D call TRBD1 (5 bases). This CDR3 is 17 amino acids long. The germline gives CDR1 MDHEN, CDR2 SYDVKM. CDR3 nucleotides: TGTGCCAGCAGTCCGGCCAAAGGAAGCTCTGGGGCCAACGTCTTGACTTTC. Encoded protein: CASSPAKGSSGANVLTF.

The chain couples TRBV7-2 to TRBJ1-5; tentatively, D is TRBD1 (6 bases). The V gene lost 6 bases and the J gene lost 3 bases, with 12 bases spanning the gap. Germline V gene sequence: CDR1 SGHTA, CDR2 FQGNSA. CDR3 length equals 14 residues. CDR3 amino acids: CASRATGNNQPQHF. The CDR3 nucleotides read TGTGCCAGCAGGGCTACAGGGAACAATCAGCCCCAGCATTTT.

In its sample, this clonotype was seen once. This chain connects TRBV9 to TRBJ2-7; 7 bases align to TRBD1. The V and J ends lost 0 bases and 1 base, in that order; junction bases with no gene match: 7. Germline CDR1 reads SGDLS; CDR2 reads YYNGEE. This CDR3 region has 16 residues. CDR3 DNA: TGTGCCAGCAGCGTAGGTTCCGGGACAGAATCCTACGAGCAGTACTTC. It is translated as CASSVGSGTESYEQYF.

The chain recombines TRBV4-1 with TRBJ2-2; perhaps TRBD1 as D (5 bases). Germline-derived CDR1 and CDR2 are MGHRA and YSYEKL. CDR3 length: 17 amino acids. V lost 1 base, J lost 2 bases, and 14 bases lay in between. In DNA, the CDR3 is TGCGCCAGCAGCCAAGTCGGAGAACAGGACAACACCGGGGAGCTGTTTTTT. Translating it yields CASSQVGEQDNTGELFF.

This rearrangement joins TRBV7-2 to TRBJ2-7, with D tentatively TRBD2 (5 bases). Germline values: CDR1 SGHTA, CDR2 FQGNSA. Trimming took off 5 bases at V and 1 base at J, with 9 bases between the two ends. This CDR3 spans 13 amino acids. The DNA for the CDR3 is TGTGCCAGCAGCGGCCCGGGATCCTACGAGCAGTACTTC. Its translation is CASSGPGSYEQYF.

The chain recombines TRBV28 with TRBJ1-2, with a tentative D call TRBD1 (6 bases). Germline values: CDR1 MDHEN, CDR2 SYDVKM. The CDR3 consists of 15 residues. V was trimmed by 4 bases and J by 3 bases, leaving 15 bases between them. The DNA of the CDR3 is TGTGCCAGCAGTTCTCCCGCAGGGGCGGACTATGGCTACACCTTC. It is translated as CASSSPAGADYGYTF.

The V call is TRBV30, the J call TRBJ1-2; D is unresolved. Germline V gene sequence: CDR1 GTSNPN, CDR2 SVGIG (reference sequence). The CDR3 length is 12 residues. Trimming pared 5 bases from V and 8 bases from J, leaving 15 bases between. The CDR3 region is CAWEGPTQGYTF. In DNA form, the CDR3 reads TGTGCCTGGGAGGGCCCGACCCAGGGCTACACCTTC.

The gene calls are TRBV6-1 and TRBJ2-5; possibly TRBD2 for D (6 bases). The V end lost 5 bases, the J end lost 5 bases, and 12 bases lay between the germline ends. CDR1 and CDR2 from the germline V gene are MNHNS and SASEGT. This CDR3 comprises 13 residues. This chain's CDR3 is CASSSGVSETQYF. CDR3 in DNA: TGTGCCAGCAGTTCGGGGGTATCGGAGACCCAGTACTTC.

This sequence joins TRBV24-1 and TRBJ2-3; a possible D gene is TRBD1 (6 bases). The germline V gene has CDR1 KGHDR and CDR2 SFDVKD. Trimming removed 2 bases from V and 6 bases from J, with 14 bases in between. CDR3 size: 15 residues. In DNA form, the CDR3 reads TGTGCCACCAGTGATTCGAGGGGGTCAATGGATACGCAGTATTTT. This codes for CATSDSRGSMDTQYF.

The V and J genes are TRBV6-5 and TRBJ1-5; 7 bases are shared with TRBD1. CDR1 is MNHEY, CDR2 SVGAGI, per germline. CDR3 length: 14 residues. V was clipped by 5 bases and J by 5 bases; unmatched bases: 6. The CDR3 DNA is TGTGCCAGCAGTCGGGACAGTTCCTATCAGCCCCAGCATTTT. It is translated as CASSRDSSYQPQHF.

This chain uses TRBV5-1 with TRBJ2-6; D possibly corresponds to TRBD2 (5 bases). Trimming took 4 bases from V and 0 from J, leaving 11 bases between them. The CDR3 is 16 amino acids. Germline assignment: CDR1 SGHRS and CDR2 YFSETQ. CDR3 residues: CASSLPEGSGANVLTF. CDR3 in DNA: TGCGCCAGCAGCCTGCCAGAGGGCTCTGGGGCCAACGTCCTGACTTTC.

V usage is TRBV12-3 or TRBV12-4 and J usage is TRBJ1-5; no clear D. The CDR3 has 16 residues. V was pared by 3 bases and J by 0 bases, with 12 bases between. The DNA for the CDR3 is TGTGCCAGCAGTTTTTCGGGGATCTATAGCAATCAGCCCCAGCATTTT. This translates into CASSFSGIYSNQPQHF.

This clonotype appeared a few times. This chain uses TRBV7-2 with TRBJ2-7, with D perhaps TRBD1 or TRBD2 (5 bases each). Deletions cut 1 base from V and 6 bases from J, with 10 bases between. The CDR3 has 13 amino acids. Germline V gene data show CDR1 as SGHTA and CDR2 as FQGNSA. The CDR3 DNA reads TGTGCCAGCAGCTTAGGCTCGGGGACCGAGCAGTACTTC. This encodes CASSLGSGTEQYF.

V is TRBV20-1 and J is TRBJ1-1; D is possibly TRBD1 (6 bases). Germline CDR1 is DFQATT and CDR2 is SNEGSKA (reference sequence). This CDR3 contains 14 residues. Deletions cut 2 bases from V and 3 bases from J, with 13 bases between. The CDR3 region is CSARPRGRDTEAFF. CDR3 coding DNA: TGCAGTGCTAGACCCAGGGGTCGGGACACTGAAGCTTTCTTT.

This clonotype showed up just once. The chain employs TRBV5-1 and TRBJ1-1; tentatively, D is TRBD1 (5 bases). The germline gives CDR1 SGHRS, CDR2 YFSETQ. Trimming took 7 bases from V and 1 from J, leaving 14 bases between them. CDR3 length: 14 amino acids. CDR3: CASGTGQPNTEAFF. CDR3 nucleotides: TGCGCCAGCGGGACCGGACAACCGAACACTGAAGCTTTCTTT.

The chain combines TRBV18 with TRBJ1-1; D is possibly TRBD1 (6 bases). Germline-derived CDR1 and CDR2 are KGHSH and LQKENI. The V end lost 2 bases, the J end lost 1 base, and 11 bases lay between the germline ends. There are 15 residues in the CDR3. CDR3 loop: CASSPFGQTNTEAFF. Here the CDR3 DNA reads TGTGCCAGCTCACCATTTGGACAGACGAACACTGAAGCTTTCTTT.

The chain has TRBV20-1 and TRBJ2-7; 7 bases agree with TRBD2. Looked up from germline, CDR1 is DFQATT and CDR2 is SNEGSKA (reference sequence). This CDR3 is 14 amino acids long. V lost 5 bases, J lost 2 bases, and 9 bases stayed unmatched. Here the CDR3 reads CSASERGLAYEQYF. The CDR3 DNA reads as TGCAGTGCTTCTGAGCGGGGACTCGCCTACGAGCAGTACTTC.

The chain carries TRBV5-1 and TRBJ1-6; D perhaps matches TRBD1 (5 bases). The CDR3 is 16 amino acids. V lost 1 base and J 13 bases, leaving 21 bases between the germline ends. CDR1 SGHRS and CDR2 YFSETQ come from the germline V gene. This CDR3 is CASSLREGLSELPLHF. The CDR3 region has the DNA TGCGCCAGCAGCTTGCGTGAGGGGCTATCGGAGCTGCCCCTCCACTTT. Together with reference TRBV5-1 and TRBJ1-6, the CDR3 gives the full variable domain: KAGVTQTPRYLIKTRGQQVTLSCSPISGHRSVSWYQQTPGQGLQFLFEYFSETQRNKGNFPGRFSGRQFSNSRSEMNVSTLELGDSALYLCASSLREGLSELPLHFGNGTRLTVT.

CDR3 nucleotide sequence: TGTGCCAGCAGCCCCTATTTGGGCTACGAGCAGTACTTC. Translated: CASSPYLGYEQYF. The rearrangement joins TRBV12-3 or TRBV12-4 to TRBJ2-7; D unclear. Trimming stripped 6 bases from V and 3 bases from J, with 12 bases between. CDR3 size: 13 residues.